Listed below are T cell receptor beta chains from one sample, sequenced in a study of response to subunit inactivated influenza vaccine. TCRdb reprocessed the RT-PCR reads via MiXCR and lists one record per CDR3 protein. The table has approximately 700,000 distinct CDR3 sequences, roughly 14% seen once; the top ten hold 6% to 7%. The sample was PBMCs from blood, taken approximately 15 days before vaccination. These receptor sequences come from a man aged 50 to 59 who received an inactivated influenza vaccine. Both conserved end residues are part of each CDR3. A D gene is named only where the DNA matches it firmly. Clone size is stated in some rows and not others, as once, few, many or a class when expanded.

V: TRBV6-2/TRBV6-3
D: NA
size: many
J: TRBJ2-2
CDR3: CASSYGAPGELFF
DNA: TGTGCCAGCAGTTACGGCGCCCCCGGGGAGCTGTTTTTT

V: TRBV5-6
D: TRBD2
size: few
J: TRBJ2-5
CDR3: CASSPLRLAEETQYF
DNA: TGTGCCAGCAGCCCCTTAAGACTAGCGGAAGAGACCCAGTACTTC

V: TRBV27
D: TRBD1
size: few
J: TRBJ1-2
CDR3: CASSLGTGGPYTF
DNA: TGTGCCAGCAGTTTAGGTACAGGGGGCCCCTACACCTTC

V: TRBV20-1
D: NA
size: NA
J: TRBJ1-1
CDR3: CSARQGVGGTEAFF
DNA: TGCAGTGCTAGACAAGGGGTTGGGGGCACTGAAGCTTTCTTT

V: TRBV3-1
D: NA
size: few
J: TRBJ2-1
CDR3: CASRRGGVYNNEQFF
DNA: TGTGCCAGCAGAAGAGGGGGGGTTTATAACAATGAGCAGTTCTTC

V: TRBV20-1
D: TRBD1
size: NA
J: TRBJ2-7
CDR3: CSASQGAQSDEQYF
DNA: TGCAGTGCTTCTCAGGGGGCCCAGTCCGACGAGCAGTACTTC

V: TRBV29-1
D: NA
size: many
J: TRBJ2-7
CDR3: CSVVSGTYEQYF
DNA: TGCAGCGTTGTGTCGGGGACCTACGAGCAGTACTTC

V: TRBV27
D: TRBD1
size: NA
J: TRBJ1-6
CDR3: CASSPFTGGRSYNSPLHF
DNA: TGTGCCAGCAGCCCCTTTACAGGGGGACGATCCTATAATTCACCCCTCCACTTT

V: TRBV21-1
D: NA
size: NA
J: TRBJ2-7
CDR3: CASSKDRIGQGYEQYF
DNA: TGTGCCAGCAGCAAAGATCGGATTGGCCAAGGCTACGAGCAGTACTTC

V: TRBV24-1
D: TRBD2
size: NA
J: TRBJ2-3
CDR3: CATSDPSGRSTDTQYF
DNA: TGTGCCACCAGTGATCCTAGCGGGAGAAGTACAGATACGCAGTATTTT

V: TRBV6-2/TRBV6-3
D: TRBD1
size: many
J: TRBJ2-3
CDR3: CASSRPGQRLTDTQYF
DNA: TGTGCCAGCAGTCGACCGGGACAGCGACTCACAGATACGCAGTATTTT

V: TRBV20-1
D: TRBD2
size: NA
J: TRBJ2-3
CDR3: CSALLAGGTDTQYF
DNA: TGCAGTGCTCTACTAGCGGGGGGCACAGATACGCAGTATTTT

V: TRBV11-2
D: NA
size: NA
J: TRBJ2-1
CDR3: CASSPGGGGGSGTYNEQFF
DNA: TGTGCCAGCAGCCCCGGAGGGGGCGGCGGGAGCGGCACCTACAATGAGCAGTTCTTC

V: TRBV30
D: NA
size: NA
J: TRBJ2-7
CDR3: CAWSETLGEQYF
DNA: TGTGCCTGGAGTGAAACGTTAGGCGAGCAGTACTTC

V: TRBV27
D: TRBD2
size: few
J: TRBJ2-7
CDR3: CASLAGVLLRFRGYEQYF
DNA: TGTGCCAGTCTAGCGGGAGTGCTCTTGCGATTTAGAGGCTACGAGCAGTACTTC

V: TRBV6-2/TRBV6-3
D: TRBD2
size: NA
J: TRBJ2-1
CDR3: CASGGGRAYNEQFF
DNA: TGTGCCAGCGGAGGCGGGAGGGCCTACAATGAGCAGTTCTTC

V: TRBV7-9
D: TRBD1
size: NA
J: TRBJ2-1
CDR3: CASSGDRGDEQFF
DNA: TGTGCCAGCAGCGGGGACAGGGGTGATGAGCAGTTCTTC

V: TRBV20-1
D: NA
size: few
J: TRBJ2-2
CDR3: CSARHLGSGELFF
DNA: TGCAGTGCTAGACACTTGGGGTCCGGGGAGCTGTTTTTT

V: TRBV10-2
D: TRBD2
size: NA
J: TRBJ2-7
CDR3: CASSGGRGYEQYF
DNA: TGCGCCAGCAGTGGGGGGAGGGGTTACGAGCAGTACTTC

V: TRBV7-2
D: NA
size: NA
J: TRBJ2-1
CDR3: CASSSRGGGNEQFF
DNA: TGTGCCAGCAGCTCCAGGGGGGGCGGCAATGAGCAGTTCTTC

V: TRBV5-6
D: TRBD2
size: few
J: TRBJ2-1
CDR3: CASRAGGGPNEQFF
DNA: TGTGCCAGCAGGGCGGGAGGGGGGCCTAATGAGCAGTTCTTC

V: TRBV20-1
D: TRBD2
size: many
J: TRBJ2-7
CDR3: CSARRDWGTSGRPSSYEQYF
DNA: TGCAGTGCTAGAAGAGATTGGGGGACTAGCGGGAGGCCGAGCTCCTACGAGCAGTACTTC

V: TRBV6-5
D: TRBD1
size: many
J: TRBJ2-7
CDR3: CASSLNRDSVFYEQYF
DNA: TGTGCCAGCAGTTTAAACCGGGACAGCGTCTTCTACGAGCAGTACTTC

V: TRBV12-3/TRBV12-4
D: TRBD2
size: few
J: TRBJ2-3
CDR3: CASTVAGRSTDTQYF
DNA: TGTGCCAGCACCGTAGCGGGCAGAAGCACAGATACGCAGTATTTT

V: TRBV20-1
D: TRBD2
size: NA
J: TRBJ2-1
CDR3: CSARGLAGPYNEQFF
DNA: TGCAGTGCTAGGGGACTAGCGGGACCTTACAATGAGCAGTTCTTC

V: TRBV20-1
D: NA
size: few
J: TRBJ1-6
CDR3: CSASSGPIGSPLHF
DNA: TGCAGTGCCTCATCCGGCCCGATAGGGTCACCCCTCCACTTT

V: TRBV7-6
D: TRBD1
size: few
J: TRBJ2-7
CDR3: CASSLQSGTGPSYEQYF
DNA: TGTGCCAGCAGTTTACAGTCCGGGACAGGGCCCTCCTACGAGCAGTACTTC

V: TRBV5-1
D: NA
size: few
J: TRBJ1-1
CDR3: CASSLLGKLNTEAFF
DNA: TGCGCCAGCAGCTTGCTTGGGAAATTGAACACTGAAGCTTTCTTT

V: TRBV20-1
D: NA
size: many
J: TRBJ1-3
CDR3: CSARDRGGGSGNTIYF
DNA: TGCAGTGCTAGAGATCGGGGAGGGGGTTCTGGAAACACCATATATTTT

V: TRBV20-1
D: TRBD1
size: NA
J: TRBJ2-7
CDR3: CSAPEQGTYEQYF
DNA: TGCAGTGCCCCCGAACAGGGGACCTACGAGCAGTACTTC

V: TRBV28
D: TRBD2
size: NA
J: TRBJ2-5
CDR3: CASSHRLAGGYQETQYF
DNA: TGTGCCAGCAGTCACCGACTAGCGGGGGGGTACCAAGAGACCCAGTACTTC

V: TRBV20-1
D: NA
size: NA
J: TRBJ2-7
CDR3: CSTWRGSYEQYF
DNA: TGCAGTACGTGGCGGGGCTCCTACGAGCAGTACTTC

V: TRBV7-9
D: TRBD1
size: NA
J: TRBJ2-5
CDR3: CASSPRSRDRIGTQYF
DNA: TGTGCCAGCAGTCCTCGATCCCGGGACAGGATAGGGACCCAGTACTTC

V: TRBV4-1
D: NA
size: few
J: TRBJ1-4
CDR3: CASSQVVHEKLFF
DNA: TGCGCCAGCAGCCAAGTGGTGCATGAAAAACTGTTTTTT

V: TRBV28
D: TRBD1
size: NA
J: TRBJ1-2
CDR3: CASSLQGQGASGYTF
DNA: TGTGCCAGCAGTCTCCAGGGACAGGGGGCCTCTGGCTACACCTTC

V: TRBV27
D: NA
size: NA
J: TRBJ2-7
CDR3: CASSSQGPLTEQYF
DNA: TGTGCCAGCAGTTCCCAGGGGCCCCTCACCGAGCAGTACTTC

V: TRBV6-5
D: NA
size: few
J: TRBJ1-6
CDR3: CASSTGGTNSPLHF
DNA: TGTGCCAGCAGTACTGGGGGGACTAATTCACCCCTCCACTTT

V: TRBV28
D: NA
size: many
J: TRBJ2-7
CDR3: CASSLEPLEQYF
DNA: TGTGCCAGCAGTTTAGAACCTCTCGAGCAGTACTTC

V: TRBV15
D: NA
size: NA
J: TRBJ2-1
CDR3: CATGTGRGQFF
DNA: TGTGCCACGGGGACGGGACGCGGGCAGTTCTTC

V: TRBV5-1
D: TRBD2
size: many
J: TRBJ2-1
CDR3: CASSLRTSGRATLHNEQFF
DNA: TGCGCCAGCAGCTTGCGAACTAGCGGGAGGGCCACTCTGCACAATGAGCAGTTCTTC

V: TRBV25-1
D: TRBD1
size: few
J: TRBJ1-1
CDR3: CASSDPGQGNTEAFF
DNA: TGTGCCAGCAGTGATCCCGGACAGGGGAACACTGAAGCTTTCTTT

V: TRBV5-1
D: TRBD1
size: NA
J: TRBJ1-3
CDR3: CASSVGQGPGNTIYF
DNA: TGCGCCAGCAGCGTTGGACAGGGGCCTGGAAACACCATATATTTT

V: TRBV27
D: NA
size: NA
J: TRBJ2-1
CDR3: CASSPTWGSQQFF
DNA: TGTGCCAGCAGTCCTACCTGGGGCAGCCAGCAGTTCTTC

V: TRBV4-2
D: NA
size: NA
J: TRBJ1-6
CDR3: CASSQDAGTSPLHF
DNA: TGTGCCAGCAGCCAAGACGCGGGTACTTCACCCCTCCACTTT

V: TRBV18
D: NA
size: few
J: TRBJ1-1
CDR3: CASSPPMQGGAFF
DNA: TGTGCCAGCTCACCACCGATGCAAGGGGGAGCTTTCTTT

V: TRBV7-9
D: NA
size: many
J: TRBJ2-2
CDR3: CASSFYTSWTGELFF
DNA: TGTGCCAGCAGCTTCTACACTAGTTGGACCGGGGAGCTGTTTTTT

V: TRBV3-1
D: NA
size: few
J: TRBJ2-7
CDR3: CASSQGRWASYEQYF
DNA: TGTGCCAGCAGCCAGGGGCGGTGGGCCTCCTACGAGCAGTACTTC

V: TRBV20-1
D: TRBD2
size: few
J: TRBJ2-7
CDR3: CSARPSSGSSYEQYF
DNA: TGCAGTGCTAGACCCTCTAGCGGAAGCTCCTACGAGCAGTACTTC

V: TRBV28
D: NA
size: many
J: TRBJ1-2
CDR3: CASRIPGNYGYTF
DNA: TGTGCCAGCAGAATACCGGGAAACTATGGCTACACCTTC

V: TRBV11-3
D: NA
size: few
J: TRBJ2-1
CDR3: CASSPHLGNEQFF
DNA: TGTGCCAGCAGCCCTCACCTGGGCAATGAGCAGTTCTTC

V: TRBV7-2
D: NA
size: NA
J: TRBJ2-7
CDR3: CASSLDAGTSYEQYF
DNA: TGTGCCAGCAGCTTAGATGCGGGCACTTCCTACGAGCAGTACTTC

V: TRBV27
D: NA
size: NA
J: TRBJ1-5
CDR3: CASSLTPSQPQHF
DNA: TGTGCCAGCAGTCTTACCCCAAGTCAGCCCCAGCATTTT